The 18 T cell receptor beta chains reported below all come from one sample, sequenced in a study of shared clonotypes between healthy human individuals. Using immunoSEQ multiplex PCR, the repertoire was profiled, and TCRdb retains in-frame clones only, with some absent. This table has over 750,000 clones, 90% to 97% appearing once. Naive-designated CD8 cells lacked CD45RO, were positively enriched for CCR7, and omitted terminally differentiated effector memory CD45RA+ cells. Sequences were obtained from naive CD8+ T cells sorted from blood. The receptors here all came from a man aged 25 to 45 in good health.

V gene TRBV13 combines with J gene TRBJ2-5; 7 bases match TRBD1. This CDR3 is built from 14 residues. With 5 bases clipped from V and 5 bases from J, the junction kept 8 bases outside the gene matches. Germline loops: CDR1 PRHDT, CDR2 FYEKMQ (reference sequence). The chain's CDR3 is CASSPSVRGETQYF. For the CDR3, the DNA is TGTGCCAGCAGCCCCTCGGTCAGGGGGGAGACCCAGTACTTC.

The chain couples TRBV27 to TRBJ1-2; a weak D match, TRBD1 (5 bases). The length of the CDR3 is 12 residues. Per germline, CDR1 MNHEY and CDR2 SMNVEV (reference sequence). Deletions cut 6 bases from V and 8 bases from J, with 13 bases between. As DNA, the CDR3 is TGTGCCAGCAGAAGGGACGACTTGGGCTACACCTTC. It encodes CASRRDDLGYTF.

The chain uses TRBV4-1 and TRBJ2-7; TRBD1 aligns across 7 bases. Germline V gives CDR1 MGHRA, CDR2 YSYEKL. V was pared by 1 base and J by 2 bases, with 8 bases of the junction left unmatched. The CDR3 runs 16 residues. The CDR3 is CASSQGQGDPPYEQYF. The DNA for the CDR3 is TGCGCCAGCAGCCAAGGACAGGGAGACCCCCCCTACGAGCAGTACTTC.

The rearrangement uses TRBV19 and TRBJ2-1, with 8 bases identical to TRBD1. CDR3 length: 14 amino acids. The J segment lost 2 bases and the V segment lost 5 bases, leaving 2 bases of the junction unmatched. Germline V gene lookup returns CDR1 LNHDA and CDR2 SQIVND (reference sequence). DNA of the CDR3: TGTGCCAGTAGTCGGACAGGGCCCTACAATGAGCAGTTCTTC. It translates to CASSRTGPYNEQFF.

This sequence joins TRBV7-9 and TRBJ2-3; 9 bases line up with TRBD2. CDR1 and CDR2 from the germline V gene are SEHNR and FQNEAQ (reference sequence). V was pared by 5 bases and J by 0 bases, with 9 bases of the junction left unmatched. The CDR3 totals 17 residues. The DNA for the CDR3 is TGTGCCAGCAGCGTCTATAGCGGGGGAACTAGCACAGATACGCAGTATTTT. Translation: CASSVYSGGTSTDTQYF.

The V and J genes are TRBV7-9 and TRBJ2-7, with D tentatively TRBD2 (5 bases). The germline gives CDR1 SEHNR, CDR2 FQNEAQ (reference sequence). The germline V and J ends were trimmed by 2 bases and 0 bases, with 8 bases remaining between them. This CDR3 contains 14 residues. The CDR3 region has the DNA TGTGCCAGCAGCTTATCCGGGAACTCCTACGAGCAGTACTTC. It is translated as CASSLSGNSYEQYF.

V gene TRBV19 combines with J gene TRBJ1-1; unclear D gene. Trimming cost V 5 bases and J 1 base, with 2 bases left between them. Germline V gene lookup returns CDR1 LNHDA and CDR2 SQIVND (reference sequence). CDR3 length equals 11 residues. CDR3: CASSENTEAFF. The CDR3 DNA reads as TGTGCCAGTAGTGAGAACACTGAAGCTTTCTTT.

The CDR3 here is CASSFSGRITDTQYF. The CDR3 coding sequence is TGTGCCAGCAGCTTTAGCGGGAGAATCACAGATACGCAGTATTTT. This chain joins TRBV7-8 and TRBJ2-3; 9 nucleotides agree with TRBD2. Unmatched junction bases numbered 3, after V lost 3 bases and J lost 2 bases. Germline V lookup: CDR1 SGHVS, CDR2 FQNEAQ. CDR3 length: 15 residues.

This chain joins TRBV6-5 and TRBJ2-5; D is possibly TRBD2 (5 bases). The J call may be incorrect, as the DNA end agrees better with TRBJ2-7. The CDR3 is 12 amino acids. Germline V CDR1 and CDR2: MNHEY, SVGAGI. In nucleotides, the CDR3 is TGTGCCAGCAGTTACCGGGCGGGCGAGCAGTACTTC. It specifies CASSYRAGEQYF.

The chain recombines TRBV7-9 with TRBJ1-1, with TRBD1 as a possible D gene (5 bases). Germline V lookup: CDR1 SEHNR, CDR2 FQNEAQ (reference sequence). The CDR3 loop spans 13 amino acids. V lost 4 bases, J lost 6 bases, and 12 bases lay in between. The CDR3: CASSSRDRAEAFF. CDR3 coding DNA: TGTGCCAGCAGCTCCCGGGACCGGGCTGAAGCTTTCTTT.

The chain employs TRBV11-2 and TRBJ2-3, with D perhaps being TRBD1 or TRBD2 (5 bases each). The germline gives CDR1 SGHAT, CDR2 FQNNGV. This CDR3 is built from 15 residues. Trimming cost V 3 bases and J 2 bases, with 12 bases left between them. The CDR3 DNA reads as TGTGCCAGCAGCTTTAGAGGGGTCTCCACAGATACGCAGTATTTT. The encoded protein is CASSFRGVSTDTQYF.

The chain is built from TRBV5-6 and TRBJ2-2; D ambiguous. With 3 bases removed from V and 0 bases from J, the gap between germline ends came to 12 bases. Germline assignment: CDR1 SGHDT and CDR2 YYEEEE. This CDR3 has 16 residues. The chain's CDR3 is CASSSSVDANTGELFF. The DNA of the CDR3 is TGTGCCAGCAGCTCGAGTGTAGACGCGAACACCGGGGAGCTGTTTTTT. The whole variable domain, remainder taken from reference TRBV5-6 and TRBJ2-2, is DAGVTQSPTHLIKTRGQQVTLRCSPKSGHDTVSWYQQALGQGPQFIFQYYEEEERQRGNFPDRFSGHQFPNYSSELNVNALLLGDSALYLCASSSSVDANTGELFFGEGSRLTVL.

CDR3 nucleotide sequence: TGTGCCAGCAGCTTAGGACTAGCGAGCGAGCATACGCAGTATTTT. Translating gives CASSLGLASEHTQYF. The rearrangement links TRBV7-2 to TRBJ2-3; 8 nucleotides line up with TRBD2. The ends lost 1 base at V and 7 bases at J; junction bases unmatched: 7. Germline lookup yields CDR1 SGHTA and CDR2 FQGNSA. The CDR3 is 15 residues long.

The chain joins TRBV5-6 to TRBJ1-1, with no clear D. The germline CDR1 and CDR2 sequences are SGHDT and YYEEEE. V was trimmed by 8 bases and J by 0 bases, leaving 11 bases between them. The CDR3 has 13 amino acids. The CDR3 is CASGRPLNTEAFF. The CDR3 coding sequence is TGTGCCAGTGGGAGGCCCCTGAACACTGAAGCTTTCTTT.

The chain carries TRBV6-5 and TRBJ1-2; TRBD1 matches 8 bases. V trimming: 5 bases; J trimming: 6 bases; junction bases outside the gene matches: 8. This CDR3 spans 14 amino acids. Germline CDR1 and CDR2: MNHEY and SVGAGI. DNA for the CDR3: TGTGCCAGCAGTCTTCAGGGGGCGCGGGATGGCTACACCTTC. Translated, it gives CASSLQGARDGYTF.

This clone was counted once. The CDR3 spells CASSLVGLAGDYEQYF. The CDR3, as DNA: TGTGCCAGCAGCTTAGTTGGACTAGCGGGAGACTACGAGCAGTACTTC. The V and J genes are TRBV7-9 and TRBJ2-5; 13 bases align to TRBD2. The DNA end lines up better with TRBJ2-7; the J call may be wrong. Germline loops: CDR1 SEHNR, CDR2 FQNEAQ (reference sequence). CDR3 length equals 16 residues.

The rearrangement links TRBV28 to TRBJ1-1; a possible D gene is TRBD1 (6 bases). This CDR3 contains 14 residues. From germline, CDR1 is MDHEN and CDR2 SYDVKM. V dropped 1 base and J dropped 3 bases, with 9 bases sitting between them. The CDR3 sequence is CASSLFRGHTEAFF. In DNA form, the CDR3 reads TGTGCCAGCAGTTTATTCAGGGGACACACTGAAGCTTTCTTT.

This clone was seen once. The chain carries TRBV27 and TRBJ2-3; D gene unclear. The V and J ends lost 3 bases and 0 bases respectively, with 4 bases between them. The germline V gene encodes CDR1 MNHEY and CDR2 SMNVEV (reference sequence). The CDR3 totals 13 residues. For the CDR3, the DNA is TGTGCCAGCAGTTTCCTTAGCACAGATACGCAGTATTTT. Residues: CASSFLSTDTQYF.